The 25 T cell receptor beta chains reported below all come from one sample, sequenced in a study of regulatory T cells in long-lasting Graves disease. Sequencing libraries for TCR beta were prepared with iRepertoire HTBI primers and Arm-PCR of CDR3 regions. TCRdb passed the multiplex PCR reads through MiXCR, listing each CDR3 protein once. The repertoire holds 250,000 to 300,000 distinct CDR3 sequences, with 22% as singletons. Described time point: persistent/refractory GD, antithyroid drugs over 5 years with positive TRAb. After RNA was extracted from PBMCs, the TCR library was made from it. The sequencing used peripheral blood mononuclear cells (PBMCs), collected when the disease was refractory, from a patient treated with antithyroid drugs. The receptors derive from a female donor with Graves disease.

V usage is TRBV5-1 and J usage is TRBJ1-5; perhaps TRBD1 as D (6 bases). The CDR3 consists of 14 residues. V lost 3 bases and J 2 bases, leaving 9 bases between the germline ends. The germline V gene encodes CDR1 SGHRS and CDR2 YFSETQ. For the CDR3, the DNA is TGCGCCAGCAGCTCCGGGACACGCAATCAGCCCCAGCATTTT. Translated, it gives CASSSGTRNQPQHF.

This clonotype was seen many times. The chain carries TRBV6-5 and TRBJ1-4; 7 bases line up with TRBD1. CDR1 and CDR2 from the germline V gene are MNHEY and SVGAGI. The CDR3 length is 16 residues. Trimming cost V 2 bases and J 6 bases; bases outside gene matches: 9. Here the CDR3 reads CASSYLSVGTDEKLFF. In nucleotides, the CDR3 is TGTGCCAGCAGTTACCTGTCAGTTGGGACAGATGAAAAACTGTTTTTT.

Ten or more counts support this clonotype. V gene TRBV28 combines with J gene TRBJ2-7; D assignment may be TRBD1 or TRBD2 (5 bases each). The V gene lost 6 bases and the J gene lost 2 bases, with 14 bases spanning the gap. There are 14 residues in the CDR3. Germline-derived CDR1 and CDR2 are MDHEN and SYDVKM. CDR3 loop: CASRGPLGPYEQYF. The CDR3 region has the DNA TGTGCCAGCAGGGGACCGCTCGGCCCCTACGAGCAGTACTTC. Variable domain in full (rest from reference TRBV28 and TRBJ2-7): DVKVTQSSRYLVKRTGEKVFLECVQDMDHENMFWYRQDPGLGLRLIYFSYDVKMKEKGDIPEGYSVSREKKERFSLILESASTNQTSMYLCASRGPLGPYEQYFGPGTRLTVT.

This chain connects TRBV10-3 to TRBJ2-1, with D perhaps matching TRBD1 (6 bases). The V gene lost 6 bases and the J gene lost 9 bases, with 15 bases spanning the gap. Germline V gene lookup returns CDR1 ENHRY and CDR2 SYGVKD. This CDR3 is built from 13 residues. The CDR3 DNA is TGTGCCATCAGCGTACAGGGTGTCGGTGAGCAGTTCTTC. It encodes CAISVQGVGEQFF.

Regarding this clonotype: This clone may be a read error of a much larger clone one base away. This chain uses TRBV7-2 with TRBJ2-7; D not certain. The CDR3 contains 13 residues. V was trimmed by 6 bases and J by 3 bases, leaving 12 bases between them. Germline values: CDR1 SGHTA, CDR2 FQGNSA. The CDR3 nucleotides read TGTGCCAGCAGACCCTGGAAGGGCTACGAGCAGTACTTC. The encoded protein is CASRPWKGYEQYF.

This clonotype came up a few times. The rearrangement links TRBV5-6 to TRBJ2-2; D may be TRBD1 (6 bases). The germline V gene has CDR1 SGHDT and CDR2 YYEEEE. Trimming shortened V by 4 bases and J by 7 bases, and 14 bases separated the two germline ends. This CDR3 is built from 14 residues. CDR3 nucleotides: TGTGCCAGCAGCCACGGACAGTTGCACGGGGAGCTGTTTTTT. This codes for CASSHGQLHGELFF.

V usage is TRBV7-2 and J usage is TRBJ2-5; 9 nucleotides align to TRBD2. The V gene's germline CDR1 is SGHTA and CDR2 FQGNSA. The CDR3 covers 13 residues. J was trimmed by 7 bases and V by 2 bases; bases with no gene match: 2. The CDR3 loop reads CASSLSRGGTQYF. Here the CDR3 DNA reads TGTGCCAGCAGCTTATCGCGGGGGGGGACCCAGTACTTC.

This clonotype was detected only a few times. The V call is TRBV20-1, the J call TRBJ2-1; D is undetermined. The CDR3 extends over 13 amino acids. CDR1 and CDR2 from the germline V gene are DFQATT and SNEGSKA (reference sequence). V was cut by 6 bases and J by 10 bases, with 19 bases left in between. In DNA, the CDR3 is TGCAGTGCCAGAACTGGTACCAGGCGGGAGCAGTTCTTC. It specifies CSARTGTRREQFF.

The chain couples TRBV7-2 to TRBJ2-5, with TRBD2 matching 7 bases. The junction had 8 bases not matched to a gene; V was cut back by 1 base and J by 3 bases. The V gene's germline CDR1 is SGHTA and CDR2 FQGNSA. CDR3 length: 16 residues. For the CDR3, the DNA is TGTGCCAGCAGCTTAGTCTGGGTTGCGGGGGAAGAGACCCAGTACTTC. It codes for CASSLVWVAGEETQYF.

Turning to this clonotype: This may come from a read error, since a much larger clone is one base off. The chain carries TRBV27 and TRBJ1-2; no definite D call. Trimming pared 5 bases from V and 8 bases from J, leaving 21 bases between. The CDR3 runs to 15 residues. CDR1 is MNHEY, CDR2 SMNVEV, per germline (reference sequence). CDR3: CASSILISGVGGYTF. The CDR3 DNA follows: TGTGCCAGCAGTATATTAATCTCCGGCGTAGGGGGCTACACCTTC.

There are many counts of this clonotype. This chain uses TRBV9 with TRBJ2-5, with 13 nucleotides matching TRBD2. The CDR3 length is 16 residues. CDR1 and CDR2 from the germline V gene are SGDLS and YYNGEE. Trimming at V came to 5 bases and at J to 5 bases, leaving 9 bases not matched to a gene. DNA for the CDR3: TGTGCCAGCAGTTCCCGGACTAGCGGGAGTGGGGAGACCCAGTACTTC. It is translated as CASSSRTSGSGETQYF.

At least ten counts were recorded for this clonotype. V usage is TRBV5-1 and J usage is TRBJ1-2; D gene ambiguous. CDR1 and CDR2 from the germline V gene are SGHRS and YFSETQ. Trimming pared 2 bases from V and 4 bases from J, leaving 6 bases between. The CDR3 contains 12 residues. DNA of the CDR3: TGCGCCAGCAGCTTCACTGGCTATGGCTACACCTTC. Encoded protein: CASSFTGYGYTF.

In this sample, this clonotype turned up many times. The chain recombines TRBV6-5 with TRBJ2-7; D possibly corresponds to TRBD1 (6 bases). Germline values: CDR1 MNHEY, CDR2 SVGAGI. CDR3 length equals 17 residues. Trimming removed 0 bases from V and 0 bases from J, with 15 bases in between. As DNA, the CDR3 is TGTGCCAGCAGTTACTCGCAAACAGGGTCCGACTCCTACGAGCAGTACTTC. As protein: CASSYSQTGSDSYEQYF.

The gene calls are TRBV30 and TRBJ2-3; D might be TRBD2 (5 bases). This CDR3 has 16 amino acids. V was cut by 7 bases and J by 0 bases, with 20 bases left in between. Looked up from germline, CDR1 is GTSNPN and CDR2 is SVGIG (reference sequence). The CDR3 DNA follows: TGTGCCTCCTCGACCTCCCCAGCGGCTAGCACAGATACGCAGTATTTT. Encoded protein: CASSTSPAASTDTQYF.

The sample holds a few counts of this clonotype. The V and J genes are TRBV11-3 and TRBJ2-5; TRBD1 aligns across 7 bases. V was pared by 0 bases and J by 5 bases, with 6 bases of the junction left unmatched. The length of the CDR3 is 15 residues. Germline V CDR1 and CDR2: SGHNT, YENEEA. CDR3 sequence reads: CASSLEGQHGETQYF. As DNA, the CDR3 is TGTGCCAGCAGCTTAGAGGGACAGCACGGGGAGACCCAGTACTTC.

This clonotype has a count of ten or more. J is TRBJ2-7 and V is TRBV29-1, with 7 bases matching TRBD1. Germline-derived CDR1 and CDR2 are SQVTM and ANQGSEA. The CDR3 has 19 amino acids. V shed 7 bases, J shed 1 base, and the junction held 25 bases outside the gene matches. CDR3 residues: CSAPSPFQGVRFVSYEQYF. The CDR3 DNA reads as TGCAGCGCCCCGTCCCCTTTTCAGGGGGTTCGATTCGTTTCCTACGAGCAGTACTTC.

This clonotype was seen many times. The rearrangement uses TRBV11-2 and TRBJ2-5; a weak D match, TRBD2 (5 bases). CDR1 SGHAT and CDR2 FQNNGV come from the germline V gene. The CDR3 sequence is 13 residues long. V dropped 6 bases and J dropped 5 bases, with 13 bases sitting between them. DNA of the CDR3: TGTGCCAGCAGTACTGGACTGGACGAGACCCAGTACTTC. As protein: CASSTGLDETQYF.

This clonotype was found a few times. This rearrangement joins TRBV19 to TRBJ2-1, with TRBD2 identical over 12 bases. The germline V gene has CDR1 LNHDA and CDR2 SQIVND (reference sequence). Trimming at V came to 5 bases and at J to 9 bases, leaving 8 bases not matched to a gene. The CDR3 contains 15 residues. The CDR3 reads CASSEFLAGGGEQFF. The DNA for the CDR3 is TGTGCCAGTAGTGAGTTCCTAGCGGGAGGGGGTGAGCAGTTCTTC.

This clonotype has ten or more counts. The gene calls are TRBV3-1 and TRBJ1-1; tentative D call: TRBD1 (5 bases). Germline V gene sequence: CDR1 LGHDT, CDR2 YNNKEL (reference sequence). The CDR3 covers 11 residues. Deletions cut 6 bases from V and 5 bases from J, with 7 bases between. Written as DNA, the CDR3 is TGTGCCAGCAGGGGGACGACTGAAGCTTTCTTT. Amino acid sequence: CASRGTTEAFF.

In this sample, this clonotype turned up a few times. A much larger clone lies a single base off, so this may be a read error. The chain combines TRBV28 with TRBJ1-4, with D uncertain. The germline V gene encodes CDR1 MDHEN and CDR2 SYDVKM. This CDR3 has 14 amino acids. The ends were cut back, 6 bases at V and 7 bases at J, with 15 bases in the middle. This chain's CDR3 is CASSNYAFREKLFF. DNA of the CDR3: TGTGCCAGCAGCAACTATGCCTTTCGTGAAAAACTGTTTTTT.

This chain joins TRBV4-3 and TRBJ2-5, with a weak D call TRBD1 (5 bases). The CDR3 has 14 amino acids. V dropped 2 bases and J dropped 2 bases, with 9 bases sitting between them. Germline lookup yields CDR1 LGHNA and CDR2 YSLEER. The CDR3: CASSQNQGQETQYF. CDR3 bases: TGCGCCAGCAGCCAAAATCAGGGACAAGAGACCCAGTACTTC.

This clonotype has just a few counts. The chain joins TRBV2 to TRBJ2-3, with 7 positions matching TRBD1. This CDR3 has 13 amino acids. Trimming cost V 6 bases and J 3 bases; bases outside gene matches: 3. The germline gives CDR1 SNHLY, CDR2 FYNNEI. DNA of the CDR3: TGTGCCAGCAGGGGACAGAGAACAGATACGCAGTATTTT. Protein: CASRGQRTDTQYF.

There are many counts of this clonotype. This chain uses TRBV28 with TRBJ2-7; D is unresolved. The CDR3 has 13 residues. The germline V and J ends were trimmed by 2 bases and 4 bases, with 9 bases remaining between them. Germline-derived CDR1 and CDR2 are MDHEN and SYDVKM. CDR3 nucleotide sequence: TGTGCCAGCAGTTTAATCCGTGAGTACGAGCAGTACTTC. This gives the protein CASSLIREYEQYF.

At least ten counts were recorded for this clonotype. The V call is TRBV7-2, the J call TRBJ2-5; the D is unclear. The CDR3 consists of 14 residues. Germline assignment: CDR1 SGHTA and CDR2 FQGNSA. V was trimmed by 6 bases and J by 5 bases, leaving 16 bases between them. CDR3 loop: CASSASNHLETQYF. CDR3 nucleotides: TGTGCCAGCAGTGCCAGCAATCACCTGGAGACCCAGTACTTC.

This clonotype showed up many times. The V gene is TRBV10-1, the J gene TRBJ2-7; D not certain. This CDR3 has 19 residues. Germline lookup yields CDR1 WNHNN and CDR2 SYGVQD (reference sequence). Trimming removed 3 bases at V and 0 bases at J, with 24 bases between. CDR3 region: CASSDRLGNQGILSYEQYF. The DNA of the CDR3 is TGCGCCAGCAGTGATCGGTTGGGAAACCAAGGCATCCTCTCCTACGAGCAGTACTTC.